Shown below are 18 T cell receptor beta chains from a single sample sequenced in a study of blood T cell repertoires in COVID-19. Assay: immunoSEQ multiplex PCR; the TCRdb copy retains only in-frame clones and omits some. The data show 150,000 to 200,000 clones, more than 75% seen once. The material sequenced was peripheral blood. These receptors originate from a man between 35 and 55 years old with active or convalescent COVID-19.

Note on this clone: At one boundary the junction diverges from the germline segment, which might be a read error. The rearrangement uses TRBV5-6 and TRBJ1-5, with a weak D call TRBD1 (6 bases). The CDR3 spans 18 residues. CDR1 is SGHDT and CDR2 is YYEEEE in the germline V gene. The CDR3 sequence is CARSSGGRGLSSNQPQHF. The CDR3 bases are TGTGCCCGCAGCAGCGGGGGGAGGGGGTTATCAAGCAATCAGCCCCAGCATTTT.

The chain carries TRBV5-1 and TRBJ1-2; 7 bases are shared with TRBD1. With V trimmed by 0 bases and J by 1 base, 3 bases remained unmatched. Germline V gene lookup returns CDR1 SGHRS and CDR2 YFSETQ. The CDR3 contains 15 residues. This CDR3 reads CASSLGPGGNYGYTF. The CDR3 DNA reads TGCGCCAGCAGCTTGGGGCCAGGGGGTAACTATGGCTACACCTTC.

V gene TRBV21-1 combines with J gene TRBJ2-7; the table's D call TRBD1 went unverified against the DNA. TRBV21-1 is flagged as a pseudogene. The CDR3 loop spans 15 amino acids. CDR3 sequence: CASSPPDRAGHEQYF. DNA for the CDR3: TGTGCCAGCAGCCCCCCAGACAGGGCAGGCCACGAGCAGTACTTC.

This clone was seen only a few times. This same CDR3 is encoded by further DNA sequences in the sample. The chain links TRBV18 to TRBJ2-7, with 7 bases lining up with TRBD1. With V trimmed by 3 bases and J by 4 bases, 0 bases remained unmatched. Germline CDR1 reads KGHSH; CDR2 reads LQKENI. The CDR3 has 12 amino acids. As DNA, the CDR3 is TGTGCCAGCTCACCGGACAGGTACGAGCAGTACTTC. This gives the protein CASSPDRYEQYF.

The chain carries TRBV5-4 and TRBJ2-1, with TRBD2 as a possible D gene (5 bases). Germline-derived CDR1 and CDR2 are SGHNT and YYREEE (reference sequence). The CDR3 totals 13 residues. V was clipped by 4 bases and J by 9 bases, with 14 bases between them. CDR3: CASSRLAIGEQFF. CDR3 sequence (DNA): TGTGCCAGCAGCCGTTTAGCGATTGGTGAGCAGTTCTTC.

J is TRBJ2-3 and V is TRBV14, with TRBD2 as a possible D gene (5 bases). CDR1 and CDR2 (germline): SGHDN, FVKESK. The CDR3 is 16 residues long. V lost 4 bases and J lost 4, with 18 bases in between. The CDR3 DNA reads TGTGCCAGCAGCCGCGCCTGGGCTAGCCGCGCAGATACGCAGTATTTT. Translating gives CASSRAWASRADTQYF.

CDR3 coding DNA: TGCAGCGTTGAAGATGGACTAGCGGGAAGGAGGAAGCAGTACTTC. Its protein is CSVEDGLAGRRKQYF. The V and J genes are TRBV29-1 and TRBJ2-7, with TRBD2 matching 12 bases. The germline V gene encodes CDR1 SQVTM and CDR2 ANQGSEA. This CDR3 comprises 15 residues. V gave up 0 bases and J gave up 8 bases; unmatched junction bases: 8.

This chain uses TRBV5-1 with TRBJ1-6; 7 nucleotides line up with TRBD1. V gave up 3 bases and J gave up 0 bases; unmatched junction bases: 18. The V gene's germline CDR1 is SGHRS and CDR2 YFSETQ. The CDR3 length is 21 residues. CDR3 sequence: CASSYYSKGAGGSSYNSPLHF. The DNA of the CDR3 is TGCGCCAGCAGCTATTACTCGAAGGGGGCCGGTGGATCCTCCTATAATTCACCCCTCCACTTT.

This chain uses TRBV6-1 with TRBJ2-7; tentative D call: TRBD1 (5 bases). This CDR3 is 14 amino acids long. Germline CDR1 MNHNS, CDR2 SASEGT. V lost 1 base to trimming and J lost 1 base, with 8 bases between them. CDR3 loop: CASSEVGQSYEQYF. CDR3 bases: TGTGCCAGCAGTGAAGTGGGGCAGTCCTACGAGCAGTACTTC.

This clone has just one count. The chain uses TRBV25-1 and TRBJ2-7; unclear D gene. This CDR3 is 13 amino acids long. Germline V gene data show CDR1 as MGHDK and CDR2 as SYGVNS. Trimming shortened V by 4 bases and J by 3 bases, and 10 bases separated the two germline ends. The CDR3 is CASSGGRNYEQYF. CDR3 sequence (DNA): TGTGCCAGCAGTGGAGGCAGAAACTACGAGCAGTACTTC.

The chain has TRBV11-3 and TRBJ1-1; the D is unclear. Germline V gene lookup returns CDR1 SGHNT and CDR2 YENEEA. This CDR3 contains 14 residues. The V end was cut by 4 bases, the J end by 0 bases, with 9 bases between. CDR3 nucleotide sequence: TGTGCCAGCAGCTCAGACCCAGTGAACACTGAAGCTTTCTTT. Encoded protein: CASSSDPVNTEAFF.

This clone was seen once. The chain recombines TRBV15 with TRBJ1-5, with 7 bases lining up with TRBD1. Losses at the gene ends were 0 bases for V and 2 bases for J; bases not matched to a gene: 4. Looked up from germline, CDR1 is LNHNV and CDR2 is YYDKDF (reference sequence). The CDR3 consists of 16 residues. The CDR3 nucleotides are TGTGCCACCAGCAGAGAGTTCGGACAGGGCAATCAGCCCCAGCATTTT. Encoded protein: CATSREFGQGNQPQHF.

This clone has just a few counts. This chain uses TRBV14 with TRBJ2-3, with no clear D. Germline CDR1 is SGHDN and CDR2 is FVKESK. Trimming shortened V by 1 base and J by 5 bases, and 4 bases separated the two germline ends. The CDR3 runs to 12 residues. In DNA form, the CDR3 reads TGTGCCAGCAGCCAAGCCAGAGATACGCAGTATTTT. It specifies CASSQARDTQYF.

This chain links TRBV7-2 with TRBJ2-1; 7 bases agree with TRBD1. Germline lookup yields CDR1 SGHTA and CDR2 FQGNSA. This CDR3 contains 14 residues. J lost 1 base, V lost 3 bases, and 0 bases had no gene match. This CDR3 reads CASSLTGSYNEQFF. CDR3 in DNA: TGTGCCAGCAGCTTGACAGGGTCCTACAATGAGCAGTTCTTC.

This clone has more than one count but fewer than ten. This chain joins TRBV19 and TRBJ2-3, with D possibly matching TRBD1 (6 bases). From germline, CDR1 is LNHDA and CDR2 SQIVND (reference sequence). The CDR3 is 12 residues long. The V gene lost 7 bases and the J gene lost 4 bases, with 9 bases spanning the gap. The CDR3 region is CASMSGADTQYF. The CDR3 nucleotides read TGTGCCAGTATGTCAGGGGCAGATACGCAGTATTTT.

V gene TRBV27 combines with J gene TRBJ2-7, with 11 bases aligning to TRBD1. This CDR3 is 15 amino acids long. V was pared by 4 bases and J by 3 bases, with 5 bases of the junction left unmatched. Germline V gives CDR1 MNHEY, CDR2 SMNVEV (reference sequence). CDR3 DNA: TGTGCCAGCAGTTATTCCGGGACAGGGGGCTACGAGCAGTACTTC. This translates into CASSYSGTGGYEQYF.

The rearrangement joins TRBV19 to TRBJ1-1; D is ambiguous. CDR1 is LNHDA, CDR2 SQIVND, per germline (reference sequence). The CDR3 runs to 13 residues. V was shortened by 6 bases and J by 4 bases, with 12 bases between the two germline ends. The CDR3 bases are TGTGCCAGTAGGGCGGGGTGGACCACTGAAGCTTTCTTT. This translates into CASRAGWTTEAFF. The variable domain in full, with the rest retrieved from reference TRBV19 and TRBJ1-1, is DGGITQSPKYLFRKEGQNVTLSCEQNLNHDAMYWYRQDPGQGLRLIYYSQIVNDFQKGDIAEGYSVSREKKESFPLTVTSAQKNPTAFYLCASRAGWTTEAFFGQGTRLTVV.

The V gene is TRBV21-1, the J gene TRBJ2-1; the table gives TRBD1 as D, unverified against the DNA. TRBV21-1 is marked as a pseudogene. CDR3 size: 13 residues. The CDR3 spells CASSKAGVSQQFF. CDR3 DNA: TGTGCCAGCAGCAAAGCAGGGGTCTCGCAGCAGTTCTTC.